This TCR beta chain was captured by sequencing in a study of early T cells in non-severe SARS-CoV-2 infection. The overall study: Bulk RNA taken from unsorted whole blood was sequenced, leaving chains unpaired. Study-level points and caveats: The study's VDJdb matching favored anti-spike CD8 responses and missed private and CD4 specificities.

As concerns this clonotype: Antigen unknown.

Between the trimmed V and J ends, which lost 10 bases and 2 bases, there was a span of 12 bases. This CDR3 has 13 amino acids. Germline CDR1 is SGHTA and CDR2 is FQGTGA. Each single cDNA molecule received a unique molecular identifier. Via MiXCR, TCRdb re-called the 5' RACE reads, giving one row per CDR3 protein. The sample holds some 77,000 distinct CDR3 sequences, approximately 15% seen once. The sequencing input was whole blood. This TCR was sampled from an adult who was a healthcare worker with PCR-confirmed SARS-CoV-2 infection or an uninfected control (not recorded which). V is TRBV7-3 and J is TRBJ1-3, with D tentatively TRBD1 (5 bases). The CDR3 here is CAILTETGNTIYF. In DNA form, the CDR3 reads TGTGCCATTCTGACAGAAACTGGAAACACCATATATTTT.